One sample yielded the 20 T cell receptor beta chains listed below, sequenced in a study of T cells after yellow fever vaccination. TCRdb fed the 5' RACE reads into MiXCR, producing one record per CDR3 protein. Seen here are 150,000 to 200,000 distinct CDR3 sequences, roughly 9% observed once, and the top ten hold around 40%. The specimen was CD8+ T cells sorted from PBMCs, collected 45 days after the yellow fever booster vaccination. The receptors stem from a man aged 18 to 29 who received the YFV17D yellow fever vaccine.

The chain uses TRBV7-3 and TRBJ1-1, with unresolved D. The CDR3 totals 14 residues. Germline V gene data show CDR1 as SGHTA and CDR2 as FQGTGA. V shed 5 bases and J shed 0 bases, with 10 bases lying between them. The CDR3 nucleotides read TGTGCCAGCAGCGAGGATAGCATGAACACTGAAGCTTTCTTT. Its protein product is CASSEDSMNTEAFF.

The V call is TRBV29-1, the J call TRBJ2-5; unclear D gene. The CDR3 extends over 15 amino acids. The germline V gene has CDR1 SQVTM and CDR2 ANQGSEA. Trimming took off 2 bases at V and 1 base at J, with 14 bases between the two ends. The CDR3 DNA follows: TGCAGCGTTGAATTAGCAGCAGCATTCCAAGAGACCCAGTACTTC. As protein: CSVELAAAFQETQYF.

This chain links TRBV7-3 with TRBJ2-7; D ambiguous. Looked up from germline, CDR1 is SGHTA and CDR2 is FQGTGA. The length of the CDR3 is 13 residues. Between the trimmed V and J ends, which lost 2 bases and 3 bases, there was a span of 8 bases. This CDR3 is CASSLWANYEQYF. In DNA, the CDR3 is TGTGCCAGCAGCTTATGGGCAAACTACGAGCAGTACTTC.

V and J are TRBV10-3 and TRBJ2-3; D is possibly TRBD1 (6 bases). This CDR3 is built from 14 residues. Trimming removed 3 bases from V and 2 bases from J, with 9 bases in between. The germline gives CDR1 ENHRY, CDR2 SYGVKD. The CDR3 DNA follows: TGTGCCATCAGTGAACAGGGATCCACAGATACGCAGTATTTT. This encodes CAISEQGSTDTQYF.

This chain connects TRBV29-1 to TRBJ1-1, with D unresolved. The CDR3 covers 13 residues. Germline V CDR1 and CDR2: SQVTM, ANQGSEA. V lost 4 bases and J 4 bases, leaving 13 bases between the germline ends. DNA of the CDR3: TGCAGCGTTGTACGGGAACTCTTCACTGAAGCTTTCTTT. This codes for CSVVRELFTEAFF.

The J gene is TRBJ2-3, the V gene TRBV13; D gene unclear. Trimming took off 0 bases at V and 2 bases at J, with 12 bases between the two ends. The CDR3 spans 16 residues. Germline-derived CDR1 and CDR2 are PRHDT and FYEKMQ (reference sequence). The DNA of the CDR3 is TGTGCCAGCAGCTTAGGGCAGGAAGACCTCACAGATACGCAGTATTTT. This sequence encodes CASSLGQEDLTDTQYF.

In its sample, this clonotype was seen many times. This chain links TRBV11-2 with TRBJ1-2; D remains unclear. Trimming took off 4 bases at V and 4 bases at J, with 10 bases between the two ends. Germline CDR1 SGHAT, CDR2 FQNNGV. The CDR3 is 13 residues long. The CDR3 region is CASSSTGVYGYTF. DNA for the CDR3: TGTGCCAGCAGCTCTACCGGGGTCTATGGCTACACCTTC.

The chain is built from TRBV20-1 and TRBJ2-7; D possibly corresponds to TRBD1 (6 bases). The length of the CDR3 is 13 residues. The V end was cut by 5 bases, the J end by 0 bases, with 11 bases between. The germline CDR1 and CDR2 sequences are DFQATT and SNEGSKA (reference sequence). The CDR3 loop reads CSAPGTNSYEQYF. The CDR3 bases are TGCAGTGCTCCCGGGACAAACTCCTACGAGCAGTACTTC.

The table lists this clonotype with a few counts. The chain joins TRBV11-2 to TRBJ2-1; D ambiguous. The CDR3 runs 15 residues. Germline lookup yields CDR1 SGHAT and CDR2 FQNNGV. Trimming took 2 bases from V and 5 from J, leaving 13 bases between them. This CDR3 is CASSLRASSHNEQFF. DNA of the CDR3: TGTGCCAGCAGCTTAAGGGCTTCCTCGCACAATGAGCAGTTCTTC.

J is TRBJ2-5 and V is TRBV7-9; D is tentatively TRBD1 or TRBD2 (6 bases each). This CDR3 is 18 amino acids long. The V end was cut by 1 base, the J end by 1 base, with 19 bases between. Germline V gene data show CDR1 as SEHNR and CDR2 as FQNEAQ (reference sequence). This CDR3 reads CASSLVFGGELSQETQYF. The CDR3 nucleotides are TGTGCCAGCAGCTTAGTCTTCGGGGGCGAACTCTCCCAAGAGACCCAGTACTTC.

This clonotype appeared a few times. The chain combines TRBV4-1 with TRBJ1-1, with D unresolved. V dropped 5 bases and J dropped 3 bases, with 13 bases sitting between them. CDR3 size: 14 residues. CDR1 is MGHRA, CDR2 YSYEKL, per germline. The CDR3 loop is CASSTSWGDTEAFF. In DNA form, the CDR3 reads TGCGCCAGCAGCACGAGTTGGGGAGACACTGAAGCTTTCTTT.

This clonotype turned up a few times. This chain connects TRBV5-6 to TRBJ2-7; D is unresolved. V was shortened by 3 bases and J by 2 bases, with 9 bases between the two germline ends. Per germline, CDR1 SGHDT and CDR2 YYEEEE. The CDR3 has 13 residues. CDR3 in amino acids: CASSSARTYEQYF. The CDR3 coding sequence is TGTGCCAGCAGCTCAGCCCGTACCTACGAGCAGTACTTC.

This clonotype was counted at least ten times. The V call is TRBV7-6, the J call TRBJ2-2, with 7 positions matching TRBD1. The germline V gene encodes CDR1 SGHVS and CDR2 FNYEAQ. The CDR3 has 15 amino acids. Losses at the gene ends were 2 bases for V and 4 bases for J; bases not matched to a gene: 4. CDR3 sequence (DNA): TGTGCCAGCAGCTTAATGGGACAGACCACCGGGGAGCTGTTTTTT. As protein: CASSLMGQTTGELFF.

V usage is TRBV6-6 and J usage is TRBJ2-3, with TRBD2 matching over 10 bases. Trimming cost V 0 bases and J 5 bases; bases outside gene matches: 11. The CDR3 runs to 18 residues. Germline V gene data show CDR1 as MNHNY and CDR2 as SVGAGI (reference sequence). CDR3 amino acids: CASSYSIDGTSDVDTQYF. The CDR3 bases are TGTGCCAGCAGTTACTCGATCGACGGGACTAGCGATGTAGATACGCAGTATTTT.

This clonotype has a handful of counts. The chain's CDR3 is CASSSTINTLGTDTQYF. As DNA, the CDR3 is TGTGCCAGCAGTTCCACGATAAACACCCTCGGCACAGATACGCAGTATTTT. This chain links TRBV27 with TRBJ2-3; no definite D call. V lost 4 bases and J 1 base, leaving 18 bases between the germline ends. The CDR3 is 17 amino acids. Germline CDR1 reads MNHEY; CDR2 reads SMNVEV (reference sequence).

The chain links TRBV10-1 to TRBJ2-7; TRBD1 agrees at 9 bases. Per the germline V gene, CDR1 is WNHNN and CDR2 is SYGVQD (reference sequence). V gave up 2 bases and J gave up 3 bases; unmatched junction bases: 5. The CDR3 runs to 15 residues. The CDR3 reads CASSERRDRVYEQYF. The CDR3 nucleotides read TGCGCCAGCAGTGAGCGCCGGGACAGGGTCTACGAGCAGTACTTC.

This clonotype has just a few counts. The J gene is TRBJ2-5, the V gene TRBV7-2, with 10 bases aligning to TRBD1. Germline V CDR1 and CDR2: SGHTA, FQGNSA. The CDR3 length is 17 residues. V dropped 2 bases and J dropped 5; count of bases not matched to a gene: 11. The CDR3: CASSLSLRQGAGETQYF. The CDR3 DNA sequence: TGTGCCAGCAGCTTATCCCTAAGACAGGGGGCTGGGGAGACCCAGTACTTC.

This clonotype came up a few times. This chain joins TRBV3-1 and TRBJ2-7, with D unresolved. Trimming stripped 6 bases from V and 1 base from J, with 16 bases between. CDR3 length equals 15 residues. CDR1 is LGHDT, CDR2 YNNKEL, per germline (reference sequence). DNA for the CDR3: TGTGCCAGCAGTAGTCCCAACTTACTTTCCTACGAGCAGTACGTC. It codes for CASSSPNLLSYEQYV.

This clonotype was observed many times. V gene TRBV29-1 combines with J gene TRBJ2-1; D not resolved. V lost 2 bases and J lost 5, with 10 bases in between. This CDR3 contains 13 residues. CDR1 and CDR2 from the germline V gene are SQVTM and ANQGSEA. The CDR3 region has the DNA TGCAGCGTTGAAATCTATGGCCACAATGAGCAGTTCTTC. The encoded protein is CSVEIYGHNEQFF.

This chain uses TRBV2 with TRBJ2-1; the match to TRBD2 covers 12 bases. Germline CDR1 is SNHLY and CDR2 is FYNNEI. This CDR3 is 16 amino acids long. J gave up 9 bases and V 2 bases, and 8 bases lay outside the gene matches. CDR3 DNA sequence: TGTGCCAGCAGTGAACGTGGGGGACTAGCGGGTGCTGAGCAGTTCTTC. The encoded protein is CASSERGGLAGAEQFF.